This T cell receptor (beta chain) appears in the sequencing data of a study of T cells in Graves' hyperthyroidism and ophthalmopathy. At the level of the study: Peripheral blood sampling occurred at initial diagnosis, before any treatment.

Germline values: CDR1 SGHNT, CDR2 YYREEE (reference sequence). V trimming: 4 bases; J trimming: 0 bases; junction bases outside the gene matches: 4. The CDR3 is 16 residues long. This clonotype was recorded at least ten times. From RNA transcripts, TCR beta CDR3 regions were amplified. Using the HTBI primer set, a first-round RT-PCR was run on the TCR CDR3. TCRdb reprocessed the multiplex PCR reads with MiXCR, giving one entry per CDR3 protein. The data hold around 290,000 distinct CDR3 sequences, with roughly 13% observed a single time. The source material was blood. The rearrangement uses TRBV5-4 and TRBJ2-5, with 12 bases fitting TRBD1. The origin of this receptor is a woman between 40 and 55 years old with Graves' hyperthyroidism. DNA for the CDR3: TGTGCCAGCAGCCCGGGGACAGGGGGCTACCAAGAGACCCAGTACTTC. It encodes CASSPGTGGYQETQYF.